What follows is one TCR beta chain and its context. This receptor's antigen is unknown. No base quality information exists; no much larger clone differs at one position. TCRbeta CDR3 regions were amplified from genomic DNA using the immunoSEQ Assay, a bias-controlled multiplex PCR. The source study handled its data this way. Nucleated cell counts per sample were estimated from amplification of reference gene primers within the assay. To quantify the absolute abundance of each unique TCRbeta CDR3 rearrangement, sequence reads were collapsed and filtered. For each sample, productive Simpson clonality was calculated as the square root of Simpson's diversity index over productive rearrangements. TCRdb stores this immuneACCESS table with in-frame sequences only. Part of the clones is absent; in the studies checked, under half of the shortfall reflects unresolved V genes, and no reason is known for the rest. V and J calls and clone size come straight from that table; D and trimming were deduced from the DNA. The sample records around 700,000 clones, about nine tenths of which are singletons. 0.2% to 0.3% of the sample is in the top ten clones.

Compared with germline, V lacks 5 bases and J lacks 3 bases; bases without a gene match: 9. Looking up the germline V gene yields CDR1 SGHDT and CDR2 YYEEEE. The CDR3 spans 16 residues, from the cysteine through the phenylalanine. Solely the CDR3 DNA is kept, with 48 bases framed from the first base. The collaborating institutions used their own protocols to collect whole blood in K2EDTA tubes. For TCRbeta analysis, collaborators shipped samples as frozen whole blood, isolated PBMCs, or DNA extracted from either of those sample types. The sample is drawn from a study of blood T cell repertoires in COVID-19 (dated by TCRdb to 2019 to 2021). Some background on the complete study: Samples from collaborators originated in the United States, Italy and Spain and spanned both the acute and convalescent phases of COVID-19. The repertoires were released in a freely available public database intended as a resource for research on the immune response to SARS-CoV-2. The dataset comprised deeply sampled blood TCRbeta repertoires from subjects exposed to, actively infected with, or recovered from COVID-19. Where available, HLA class I and class II types were obtained from metadata supplied by the sample provider rather than from assay-based typing. The prospective study material was composed of cDNA or gDNA derived from T cells, B-cell-depleted T cells, or PBMCs. The sample metadata nearly always contained a de-identified subject ID, COVID-19 status, age in years and sex. The samples were drawn from the first 160 participants of the ongoing ImmuneRACE study and from more than 1,000 subjects provided by 6 global collaborators. Overall study results and their limits: Clinical and demographic metadata were provided uncurated, with the amount varying by source and participant.

The TCR originated in a young woman with acute or convalescent COVID-19. The chain joins TRBV5-6 to TRBJ2-1; 9 bases in the junction line up with TRBD1. Specimen: peripheral blood. The sequenced DNA is TGTGCCAGCAGTTCCGGGACAGGGATCTACTACAATGAGCAGTTCTTC. The encoded protein is CASSSGTGIYYNEQFF.